The T cell receptor beta chain described here comes from a study of PD-L1 blockade in urothelial cancer (dated by TCRdb to about 2017). Notes on the research overall: Every patient began therapy in about 2014 and was given atezolizumab 1,200 mg intravenously every 3 weeks. The study was an exploratory multi-omic analysis of somatic, immune and clinical correlates of response to PD-L1 blockade with atezolizumab in urothelial cancer. Blood samples were analyzed 3 weeks after the start of treatment (second dose) and 6 weeks after the start of treatment. Durable clinical benefit meant progression-free survival longer than 6 months, and TCR features were also tested against progression-free and overall survival. Durable clinical benefit was achieved by nine patients but not by the remaining 20. TCR sequencing covered pretreatment tumor samples and matched, serially collected peripheral blood taken before and after atezolizumab treatment. In the same patients, pretreatment tumors underwent whole exome sequencing and RNA sequencing in addition to TCR sequencing. An ECOG performance status of 0 or 1 was recorded for the patients, and 0 to 3 prior chemotherapy regimens had been received by the patients. Blood samples gave a median of 141,255 T cells and roughly 83,000 unique TCRs, with a median clonality of 0.080. Twenty-five of 29 patients were males with bladder-origin urothelial cancer, and about 65% of the roughly 30 reported a prior smoking history. Pretreatment blood TCR-seq was available for about 30 patients, at least one posttreatment blood collection was obtained for around 25 patients, and tumor TCR-seq was available for around 25 patients.

What the work shows at the level of the full study, not this receptor alone: Patients with durable benefit showed greater expansion of tumor-associated TCR clones in peripheral blood 3 weeks after starting treatment (n of about 22, p = 0.022). Improved progression-free and overall survival was associated with having pretreatment peripheral blood TCR clonality below the median. Because of the small sample size (n ≈ 31) and the many exploratory analyses performed, the results are intended to be regarded as hypothesis-generating.

Comments on this clone: Its specific antigen is unknown. No per-base quality is available; no much larger clone lies one base away.

Synthetic TCR analog templates were spiked into each PCR to estimate absolute template abundance from read counts. The immunoSEQ assay used bias-controlled V and J gene primers to amplify TCRbeta CDR3 regions from genomic DNA. Sequencing of rearranged TCRbeta segments was performed at approximately 20X coverage. In the original analysis: Sequencing errors were corrected by clustering and CDR3s were annotated against IMGT to assign V, D and J genes. Downstream analyses used only productive TCRbeta rearrangements, leaving out any out-of-frame or stop-codon sequences. Clonality was calculated as one minus the Shannon entropy normalized by the log of the number of unique productive sequences. Fisher's exact test with Benjamini-Hochberg correction, using a cutoff of adjusted p below 0.01, was how clones that differed between time points or between blood and tumor were identified. The table comes from immuneACCESS by way of TCRdb, which keeps in-frame sequences with V and J called. Part of the clones is missing from these tables; in studies checked, under half for an unresolved V gene and the rest for unknown reasons. V and J calls and clone size are given by that table; D and trimming were obtained from the DNA. The sample profile shows tens of thousands of clones; approximately 88% of them were found once. The ten largest clones capture roughly 1.3% of the sample.

The germline V gene provides CDR1 MGHDK and CDR2 SYGVNS. V lost 3 bases and J lost 12 bases; the stretch between them is 17 bases long. Counted from cysteine to phenylalanine, this CDR3 has 14 amino acids. Solely the CDR3 DNA is kept, with 42 bases framed from the first base. The sample's time point label, in plain terms: pretreatment peripheral blood. The cohort comprised around 31 patients with locally advanced or metastatic urothelial carcinoma treated at Memorial Sloan Kettering on a trial protocol. Peripheral blood mononuclear cells were collected pretreatment and during treatment, at between 1 and 8 total time points per patient. The Qiagen DNeasy Blood extraction kit was used to purify genomic DNA from total PBMCs and tumor samples. PBMCs were collected pretreatment and during treatment, and were isolated and stored as previously described.

Specimen: PBMCs, collected around atezolizumab (anti-PD-L1) treatment. This sequence uses TRBV25-1 and TRBJ1-4; the D gene is perhaps TRBD1, from 6 matching bases. The receptor was isolated from a man aged 50 to 60 with urothelial cancer. The base sequence is TGTGCCAGCAGTGACCCGACAGGTTTTGGGGAACTGTTTTTT. Its coded protein is CASSDPTGFGELFF.